This T cell receptor (beta chain) derives from a study of blood T cell repertoires in COVID-19. Study context: T cells, B-cell-depleted T cells, or PBMCs supplied cDNA or gDNA.

From germline, CDR1 is SGHDT and CDR2 YYEEEE. Trimming took 4 bases from V and 13 from J, leaving 15 bases between them. The CDR3 covers 13 residues. Methods used by the authors: Estimation of nucleated cell counts was performed using reference gene primer amplification. This table comes from immunoSEQ multiplex PCR, and its TCRdb copy is limited to in-frame clones, with some not included. V and J calls and clone size are copied from that table; D and trimming were computed from the DNA. The table includes fewer than 20,000 clones, 76% detected once. The sequencing sample was made of peripheral blood. This rearrangement joins TRBV5-6 to TRBJ1-6; D not resolved. This TCR derives from a man between 65 and 79 years old with active or convalescent COVID-19. CDR3: CASSTRVREPLHF. The CDR3 DNA reads as TGTGCCAGCAGCACAAGGGTAAGGGAGCCCCTCCACTTT.